This T cell receptor beta chain was recorded in a study of T cell clonotyping in hematopoietic cell transplantation (dated by TCRdb to the early 2020s). For the wider study: Recipient samples taken before transplant were collected after cytoreduction. In the study, roughly 140 blood samples were gathered from a few dozen consecutive transplant recipients and their related donors. Patient recruitment ran from September 2015 to early 2017, and follow-up continued until September 2020 or death. Broad study findings and their caveats: Broader TCR repertoire diversity after transplant was predicted by Inverse Simpson Index values from donors and from recipients before transplant. Just a small fraction of recipient repertoires overlapped with donor repertoires, and more than 95% appeared de novo at the given depth. After transplant, TCR diversity in recipients dropped, and pathologically expanded clonotypes increased progressively from day 30 to day 180. The sample size was limited, and CD4 and CD8 repertoire contributions could not be separated because cells were not sorted.

CDR1 is given as SGHRS and CDR2 as YFSETQ, both from the germline V gene. Including the terminal cysteine and phenylalanine, the CDR3 comprises 15 residues. Only the CDR3 DNA is retained, 45 bases long and in frame from the first base. V gives up 4 bases and J gives up 1 base, and the segment between their germline ends measures 14 bases. Reading the label with the study, this specimen's time point is: recipient sample about 28 days before transplant, after cytoreduction. Blood from recipients was drawn roughly 28 days before transplant, then again at days 30, 100 and 180 after transplant. Using Nuclei Lysis Solution, genomic DNA was extracted from unfractionated peripheral blood mononuclear cells that were either fresh or cryopreserved. To note about this clone: What antigen it recognizes has not been identified. The record has no base qualities; no much larger clone is one base away.

The immunoSEQ assay, a bias-controlled multiplex PCR with V- and J-specific primers, was used to amplify TCR beta CDR3 regions from genomic DNA. A second PCR step added a proprietary barcode and Illumina adapter sequences to the CDR3 amplicons. An Illumina MiSeq instrument was used to sequence the CDR3 libraries. From the authors' description of their analysis: Export and quality control were done with immunoSEQ Analyzer 3.0, while downstream analyses used R Bioconductor and Immunarch. Only productive rearrangements in the normalized downsampled data set went into calculating the repertoire metrics. In the normalized cohort, clonotypes with more than 5 templates were defined as pathologically expanded. The Inverse Simpson Index served as the measure of repertoire diversity. To capture all clonotypes, the CMV-specificity analyses were run on the non-normalized data set. Sourced from immuneACCESS, this table was stored by TCRdb with only in-frame sequences that have V and J called. A share of the clones is absent; for the studies checked, an unresolved V gene accounts for under half, and the remainder has no known explanation. Clonal size and the V and J genes are those of that table, whereas D and trimming came from the DNA. This sample gives approximately 41,000 clones in total; roughly 85% of them show up just once. Approximately 3% of the sample is taken by the ten largest.

The sample here was peripheral blood mononuclear cells, taken before stem cell transplant. The chain was built from TRBV5-1 and TRBJ1-1, with the D gene not clear enough to name. The sequence was collected from a man in his fifties or sixties with acute myeloid leukemia. Some clones in this sample may be carry-over from other donors' samples. The CDR3 is CASSPREGGNTEAFF. The nucleotide sequence is given as TGCGCCAGCAGCCCCCGAGAAGGAGGGAACACTGAAGCTTTCTTT. Supplemented by the reference TRBV5-1 and TRBJ1-1 proteins around the CDR3, the complete variable domain is KAGVTQTPRYLIKTRGQQVTLSCSPISGHRSVSWYQQTPGQGLQFLFEYFSETQRNKGNFPGRFSGRQFSNSRSEMNVSTLELGDSALYLCASSPREGGNTEAFFGQGTRLTVV.